A selection of T cell receptor beta chains follows, all from one sample in a study of T cell responses to AZD1222 COVID-19 vaccine. TCRdb's copy holds only in-frame clones and misses some; the assay was immunoSEQ multiplex PCR. The data hold 150,000 to 200,000 clones, with more than 85% observed a single time. The specimen was peripheral blood, collected on day 0 of AZD1222 vaccination. All receptors derive from an adult in good health. Both conserved end residues are part of each CDR3. A D gene is named only where the DNA matches it firmly. Not every row has a clone size; where given, it reads once, few, many or a size class.

j_gene,v_gene,d_gene,abundance,CDR3nt,CDR3aa
TRBJ1-2,TRBV3-1/TRBV3-2,-,-,TGTGCCAGCAGCCAGGGCCTCGGCTACACCTTC,CASSQGLGYTF
TRBJ1-1,TRBV18,-,-,TGTGCCAGCTCACCACCGGCCCCTGAAGCTTTCTTT,CASSPPAPEAFF
TRBJ2-7,TRBV11-3,-,-,TGTGCCAGCAGCCTTGGGACACAGGTCATCTACGAGCAGTACTTC,CASSLGTQVIYEQYF
TRBJ2-7,TRBV10-3,TRBD2,-,TGTGCCATCAGAGAAGAGACTAGCGGCAACGAGCAGTACTTC,CAIREETSGNEQYF
TRBJ2-6,TRBV18,-,once,TGTGCCAGCTCATCGAGTTCTGGGGCCAACGTCCTGACTTTC,CASSSSSGANVLTF
TRBJ1-1,TRBV6-5,-,-,TGTGCCAGCAGTTACTCCGCGGCGGCAAGCGCTTTCTTT,CASSYSAAASAFF
TRBJ2-1,TRBV9,-,-,TGTGCCAGCAGCGTAGGGGAGGGGGCGCCTTACAATGAGCAGTTCTTC,CASSVGEGAPYNEQFF
TRBJ2-7,TRBV2,-,once,TGTGCCAGCACCCCCTACGGGCCCTACGAGCAGTACTTC,CASTPYGPYEQYF
TRBJ1-2,TRBV10-2,-,-,TGCGCCAGCAGTGATCGGGCCAGCGATGGCTACACCTTC,CASSDRASDGYTF
TRBJ2-7,TRBV7-9,-,once,TGTGCCAGCAGCTCCCGGTCGGGCTCCTACGAGCAGTACTTC,CASSSRSGSYEQYF
TRBJ2-2,TRBV7-8,-,-,TGTGCCAGCAGCTTAAATGTGAACACCGGGGAGCTGTTTTTT,CASSLNVNTGELFF
TRBJ1-5,TRBV19,-,-,TGTGCCAGTAGTATACTGGGGAAGGGTCAGCCCCAGCATTTT,CASSILGKGQPQHF
TRBJ1-2,TRBV5-8,-,-,TGTGCCAGCAGCGGACCCCGACCGGACTATGGCTACACCTTC,CASSGPRPDYGYTF
TRBJ2-5,TRBV27,-,-,TGTGCCAGCAGTTCAAGTGGGTTCCGGGGAGAGACCCAGTACTTC,CASSSSGFRGETQYF
TRBJ2-7,TRBV6-2/TRBV6-3,TRBD2,-,TGTGCCAGCAGCCCCGCGGGGGGGATCTACGAGCAGTACTTC,CASSPAGGIYEQYF
TRBJ1-5,TRBV28,-,-,TGTGCCAGCAGATACACGGGAGGGCATTTCTCGTCCCAGCATTTT,CASRYTGGHFSSQHF
TRBJ1-5,TRBV18,-,-,TGTGCCAGCTCACCCGGACAGATAAGCAATCAGCCCCAGCATTTT,CASSPGQISNQPQHF
TRBJ1-3,TRBV12-3/TRBV12-4,-,-,TGTGCCAGCAGCCGGGGCTCTGGAAACACCATATATTTT,CASSRGSGNTIYF
TRBJ1-6,TRBV10-2,-,-,TGCGCCAGCAGTGAGGGACCGCTTAATTCACCCCTCCACTTT,CASSEGPLNSPLHF
TRBJ2-7,TRBV5-1,-,-,TGCGCCAGCAGCTCCCTGACAGGGGAGGGCTACGAGCAGTACTTC,CASSSLTGEGYEQYF
TRBJ2-1,TRBV2,-,-,TGTGCCAGCAGTGTGACCGGGGACTCGTACAATGAGCAGTTCTTC,CASSVTGDSYNEQFF
TRBJ2-1,TRBV12-3/TRBV12-4,-,-,TGTGCCAGCAGTTTAAGAGAGAGCAATGAGCAGTTCTTC,CASSLRESNEQFF
TRBJ2-5,TRBV30,-,-,TGTGCCTGGAGTGGGGGACTGGAAGAGACCCAGTACTTC,CAWSGGLEETQYF
TRBJ2-5,TRBV18,TRBD2,-,TGTGCCAGCTCCGCCGGGTCGAGTAGCGGGAGAAGGCAAGAGACCCAGTACTTC,CASSAGSSSGRRQETQYF
TRBJ1-2,TRBV9,TRBD1,once,TGTGCCAGCAACCCGGGGACAGCCTATGGCTACACCTTC,CASNPGTAYGYTF
TRBJ1-3,TRBV7-8,-,-,TGTGCCAGCAGCCTAACTCGCTTGTTCTCTGGAAACACCATATATTTT,CASSLTRLFSGNTIYF
TRBJ1-3,TRBV6-1,TRBD1,-,TGTGCCAGCAGTGAACGGGGACAGGTCTCTGGAAACACCATATATTTT,CASSERGQVSGNTIYF
TRBJ1-6,TRBV19,TRBD1,-,TGTGCCACCACGCCGGGGACAGGGATTAGTTCACCCCTCCACTTT,CATTPGTGISSPLHF
TRBJ1-4,TRBV11-3,-,-,TGTGCCAGCAGCCCTCAATTGAGTGTTCGGGTTCGGGAAAAACTGTTTTTT,CASSPQLSVRVREKLFF
TRBJ2-7,TRBV7-3,TRBD2,-,TGTGCCAGCAGCCAAGGGACTAGCGGTGTGGCAGGCTCCTACGAGCAGTACTTC,CASSQGTSGVAGSYEQYF
TRBJ2-7,TRBV2,TRBD1,-,TGTGCCAGCCAGGGACAGTCTGCCGAGCAGTACTTC,CASQGQSAEQYF
TRBJ2-7,TRBV5-4,TRBD1,-,TGTGCCAGCAGCTTACCGAAGGCACCGGGACAGGGTTACGAGCAGTACTTC,CASSLPKAPGQGYEQYF
TRBJ2-1,TRBV27,TRBD2,-,TGTGCCAGCAGTTTACTCCTAGCGGGAGCGGGGAATGAGCAGTTCTTC,CASSLLLAGAGNEQFF
TRBJ2-7,TRBV12-3/TRBV12-4,-,-,TGTGCCAGCAGTCTCAGGGGGGCCTACGAGCAGTACTTC,CASSLRGAYEQYF
TRBJ2-3,TRBV7-9,-,-,TGTGCCAGCAGCTTCTTCTGGCGGGTCAGCACAGATACGCAGTATTTT,CASSFFWRVSTDTQYF